The source of this T cell receptor beta chain is a study of CD8 T cells in Susac syndrome. There are 20 residues in the CDR3. The V gene's germline CDR1 is LNHDA and CDR2 SQIVND (reference sequence). V was pared by 3 bases and J by 0 bases, with 24 bases between. TEMRA cells were FACS-enriched, with CD8+ and CD4+ T cells isolated negatively. An input of about 0.5 to 1 ug of RNA was subjected to reverse transcription using random hexamers. TCRdb reanalysed the immunoSEQ multiplex PCR reads using MiXCR and keeps one entry per CDR3 protein. The sample has approximately 90,000 distinct CDR3 sequences, 90% to 95% seen once; the top ten hold roughly 0.32%.

The TCR comes from a human donor in good health. Material: CD8+ T cells from PBMCs. This chain connects TRBV19 to TRBJ2-4; D might be TRBD2 (5 bases). The CDR3 DNA is TGTGCCAGTAGTATTAGCGTTCGGGGTTTTACGATCCTAGCCAAAAACATTCAGTACTTC. Its protein is CASSISVRGFTILAKNIQYF.